The T cell receptor beta chain under discussion was sequenced for a study of HIV-infected children after antiretroviral therapy interruption. The length of the CDR3 is 13 residues. The V gene lost 4 bases and the J gene lost 1 base, with 11 bases spanning the gap. Germline CDR1 DFQATT, CDR2 SNEGSKA (reference sequence). The TCR library was built from RNA with a 3' RACE protocol and unique molecular identifiers. TCRdb re-derived calls from the 3' RACE reads in MiXCR, one entry per CDR3 protein. Of more than 35,000 distinct CDR3 sequences in the sample, over 6% were seen once. Sample treatment: PENTA 11 planned treatment interruption arm or continuous ART arm. This clonotype was recorded at least ten times.

The chain joins TRBV20-1 to TRBJ2-7, with D unresolved. The TCR was taken from a pool of human donors with HIV. The sequencing used CD45RA+ CD4+ T cells from PBMCs, pooled from several time points, collected from a donor given antiretroviral therapy, either interrupted or continuous. As to subset: naive CD4+ CD45RA+ CD45RO- T cells. CDR3 sequence (DNA): TGCAGTGCTACGATTTCGAGGTCCTACGAGCAGTACTTC. Translating it yields CSATISRSYEQYF.